The 22 T cell receptor beta chains in this list originate from one sample, sequenced in a study of vaccination and CD4 T cells after COVID-19. As for treatment: approximately 11-day PBMC culture with coronavirus spike peptide pools or control peptides (ViraFEST assay). The Oncomine TCR Beta short-read assay was what sequenced the DNA obtained from cultured CD4+ T cells. One entry per CDR3 protein results from TCRdb running MiXCR on the PCR reads. The sample has about 19,000 distinct CDR3 sequences, roughly 50% seen once. These receptors lack a known antigen. The sequenced sample was CD4+ T cells from blood, cultured in vitro. These receptors were obtained from a human donor who had recovered from COVID-19.

This clonotype is medium-sized by share. This chain connects TRBV7-8 to TRBJ1-1, with unresolved D. Per the germline V gene, CDR1 is SGHVS and CDR2 is FQNEAQ. The CDR3 consists of 13 residues. Trimming left V 1 base short and J 1 base short, with 4 bases between. Here the CDR3 DNA reads TGTGCCAGCAGCTTAGACAGGAACACTGAAGCTTTCTTT. It is translated as CASSLDRNTEAFF.

This clonotype was detected once. The chain has TRBV10-3 and TRBJ2-7; 10 nucleotides agree with TRBD1. Germline CDR1 reads ENHRY; CDR2 reads SYGVKD. The CDR3 is 14 amino acids. After removal of 6 bases from V and 5 bases from J, the junction contained 7 bases not matched to a gene. The CDR3: CAISKGQGFHEQYF. The CDR3 region has the DNA TGTGCCATCAGCAAGGGACAGGGGTTCCACGAGCAGTACTTC.

V gene TRBV28 combines with J gene TRBJ1-3; D remains unclear. CDR3 size: 14 residues. With 3 bases removed from V and 4 bases from J, the gap between germline ends came to 10 bases. Germline CDR1 MDHEN, CDR2 SYDVKM. This CDR3 is CASSFLGSGNTIYF. CDR3 bases: TGTGCCAGCAGTTTTCTGGGATCCGGAAACACCATATATTTT. The full variable domain, its missing parts supplied by reference TRBV28 and TRBJ1-3, is DVKVTQSSRYLVKRTGEKVFLECVQDMDHENMFWYRQDPGLGLRLIYFSYDVKMKEKGDIPEGYSVSREKKERFSLILESASTNQTSMYLCASSFLGSGNTIYFGEGSWLTVV.

V gene TRBV5-4 combines with J gene TRBJ2-5, with 16 bases aligning to TRBD2. V lost 5 bases and J lost 5; bases outside the gene matches: 6. Germline V gene sequence: CDR1 SGHNT, CDR2 YYREEE (reference sequence). The CDR3 runs to 16 residues. This CDR3 reads CASSSGTSGGGETQYF. The CDR3 nucleotides read TGTGCCAGCAGTTCCGGGACTAGCGGGGGGGGGGAGACCCAGTACTTC.

This sequence joins TRBV7-2 and TRBJ2-7; TRBD1 agrees at 10 bases. From germline, CDR1 is SGHTA and CDR2 FQGNSA. V shed 5 bases and J 5 bases; nucleotides not matched to a gene: 6. The CDR3 runs 14 residues. Here the CDR3 DNA reads TGTGCCAGCAGCAGCGACAGGGGGCGCCACGAGCAGTACTTC. This encodes CASSSDRGRHEQYF.

For the CDR3, the DNA is TGTGCCAGCAGCCGGGGAACAGCGAACACCGGGGAGCTGTTTTTT. Residues: CASSRGTANTGELFF. V and J are TRBV27 and TRBJ2-2; a possible D gene is TRBD2 (5 bases). The ends were cut back, 6 bases at V and 0 bases at J, with 11 bases in the middle. Per the germline V gene, CDR1 is MNHEY and CDR2 is SMNVEV (reference sequence). CDR3 length: 15 amino acids.

The rearrangement links TRBV11-3 to TRBJ2-3, with D hard to call. The CDR3 extends over 11 amino acids. V lost 4 bases to trimming and J lost 6 bases, with 5 bases between them. Germline V gives CDR1 SGHNT, CDR2 YENEEA. CDR3 amino acids: CASSSPDTQYF. The CDR3 DNA reads as TGTGCCAGCAGCTCACCGGATACGCAGTATTTT.

The rearrangement joins TRBV5-1 to TRBJ2-1; 8 bases fit TRBD1. This CDR3 comprises 16 residues. Germline assignment: CDR1 SGHRS and CDR2 YFSETQ. With 0 bases clipped from V and 7 bases from J, the junction kept 9 bases outside the gene matches. In nucleotides, the CDR3 is TGCGCCAGCAGCTTGGCGGTGGCAGGGGGCCGGAATGAGCAGTTCTTC. Translating gives CASSLAVAGGRNEQFF. The variable domain in full, completed from reference TRBV5-1 and TRBJ2-1, reads KAGVTQTPRYLIKTRGQQVTLSCSPISGHRSVSWYQQTPGQGLQFLFEYFSETQRNKGNFPGRFSGRQFSNSRSEMNVSTLELGDSALYLCASSLAVAGGRNEQFFGPGTRLTVL.

V is TRBV30 and J is TRBJ1-2; 7 nucleotides align to TRBD1. CDR1 GTSNPN and CDR2 SVGIG come from the germline V gene (reference sequence). V shed 4 bases, J shed 8 bases, and the junction held 7 bases outside the gene matches. The CDR3 length is 12 residues. CDR3 sequence reads: CAWTTGDKGYTF. CDR3 DNA sequence: TGTGCCTGGACAACAGGGGATAAGGGCTACACCTTC. Looking up the rest from reference TRBV30 and TRBJ1-2 gives the full variable domain: SQTIHQWPATLVQPVGSPLSLECTVEGTSNPNLYWYRQAAGRGLQLLFYSVGIGQISSEVPQNLSASRPQDRQFILSSKKLLLSDSGFYLCAWTTGDKGYTFGSGTRLTVV.

The CDR3, as DNA: TGTGCCAGCAGTCCGTCTAGCCCCGCCGGGGAGCTGTTTTTT. Amino acid sequence: CASSPSSPAGELFF. This chain uses TRBV28 with TRBJ2-2; the D gene is possibly TRBD2 (5 bases). Trimming took 5 bases from V and 6 from J, leaving 13 bases between them. Germline V CDR1 and CDR2: MDHEN, SYDVKM. The CDR3 totals 14 residues.

The rearrangement joins TRBV5-1 to TRBJ1-1, with a weak D call TRBD1 (6 bases). V lost 5 bases, J lost 0 bases, and 14 bases lay in between. Germline-derived CDR1 and CDR2 are SGHRS and YFSETQ. The length of the CDR3 is 15 residues. CDR3 DNA: TGCGCCAGCAGAGGGGGAGAGAGAATGAACACTGAAGCTTTCTTT. Its translation: CASRGGERMNTEAFF.

The chain uses TRBV12-3 or TRBV12-4 and TRBJ1-1, with TRBD1 matching 7 bases. V lost 4 bases to trimming and J lost 5 bases; unmatched junction nucleotides: 4. CDR3 length: 13 residues. The CDR3 bases are TGTGCCAGCAGTTCGACAGGGTTGACTGAAGCTTTCTTT. Its translation is CASSSTGLTEAFF.

V and J are TRBV7-2 and TRBJ1-2; 9 positions agree with TRBD1. CDR1 is SGHTA, CDR2 FQGNSA, per germline. V trimming: 5 bases; J trimming: 0 bases; junction bases outside the gene matches: 4. The length of the CDR3 is 15 residues. CDR3 in amino acids: CASSPGQGTNYGYTF. The CDR3 DNA reads as TGTGCCAGCAGCCCCGGACAGGGGACTAACTATGGCTACACCTTC.

This rearrangement joins TRBV5-1 to TRBJ1-1, with TRBD1 matching 8 bases. V gave up 0 bases and J gave up 5 bases; unmatched junction bases: 6. This CDR3 has 15 amino acids. Germline assignment: CDR1 SGHRS and CDR2 YFSETQ. The CDR3: CASSLEDRERTEAFF. CDR3 nucleotide sequence: TGCGCCAGCAGCTTGGAGGACAGGGAGAGGACTGAAGCTTTCTTT.

This clonotype was observed a handful of times. The rearrangement links TRBV7-9 to TRBJ1-1, with 7 bases that match TRBD1. V dropped 5 bases and J dropped 1; count of bases not matched to a gene: 4. CDR1 is SEHNR, CDR2 FQNEAQ, per germline (reference sequence). The CDR3 length is 14 residues. The CDR3 reads CASSPGTENTEAFF. CDR3 bases: TGTGCCAGCAGCCCGGGGACAGAGAACACTGAAGCTTTCTTT.

This chain connects TRBV5-1 to TRBJ2-1; 12 bases line up with TRBD2. The length of the CDR3 is 17 residues. With 4 bases clipped from V and 6 bases from J, the junction kept 11 bases outside the gene matches. Germline lookup yields CDR1 SGHRS and CDR2 YFSETQ. In DNA form, the CDR3 reads TGCGCCAGCAGCCCGCAGACTAGCGGGAGATCTCCCAATGAGCAGTTCTTC. Protein: CASSPQTSGRSPNEQFF.

The chain is built from TRBV30 and TRBJ2-1, with D hard to call. Germline loops: CDR1 GTSNPN, CDR2 SVGIG (reference sequence). V was pared by 0 bases and J by 9 bases, with 6 bases between. The CDR3 has 11 residues. The DNA for the CDR3 is TGTGCCTGGAGTGTACGAGCTGAGCAGTTCTTC. It is translated as CAWSVRAEQFF.

J is TRBJ2-5 and V is TRBV6-5; the D gene is possibly TRBD2 (5 bases). The germline V gene has CDR1 MNHEY and CDR2 SVGAGI. Trimming removed 0 bases from V and 5 bases from J, with 13 bases in between. This CDR3 is 15 amino acids long. The CDR3 here is CASSYSRTARETQYF. The CDR3 coding sequence is TGTGCCAGCAGTTACTCGAGGACTGCCCGGGAGACCCAGTACTTC.

V usage is TRBV2 and J usage is TRBJ2-1, with D unresolved. The CDR3 totals 12 residues. V was shortened by 7 bases and J by 6 bases, with 10 bases between the two germline ends. The germline V gene encodes CDR1 SNHLY and CDR2 FYNNEI. The CDR3 loop reads CASKAPSNEQFF. In DNA form, the CDR3 reads TGTGCCAGCAAGGCCCCCTCCAATGAGCAGTTCTTC.

The chain's CDR3 is CATSRASQVGTGIGTEAFF. DNA of the CDR3: TGTGCCACCAGCAGAGCATCACAAGTAGGGACAGGAATCGGCACTGAAGCTTTCTTT. J is TRBJ1-1 and V is TRBV15, with 8 positions matching TRBD1. Trimming at V came to 1 base and at J to 4 bases, leaving 17 bases not matched to a gene. The V gene's germline CDR1 is LNHNV and CDR2 YYDKDF (reference sequence). The CDR3 totals 19 residues.

The genes are TRBV20-1 and TRBJ2-1; 14 nucleotides match TRBD2. Germline CDR1 DFQATT, CDR2 SNEGSKA (reference sequence). V was clipped by 5 bases and J by 9 bases; unmatched bases: 9. This CDR3 comprises 15 residues. Here the CDR3 reads CSADGGLAGVGEQFF. Here the CDR3 DNA reads TGCAGTGCTGACGGGGGACTAGCGGGGGTCGGTGAGCAGTTCTTC.

The chain carries TRBV11-3 and TRBJ2-5, with no clear D. Germline V lookup: CDR1 SGHNT, CDR2 YENEEA. V was pared by 5 bases and J by 7 bases, with 14 bases between. CDR3 length equals 13 residues. The CDR3 sequence is CASSPPKRGTQYF. The CDR3 nucleotides are TGTGCCAGCAGCCCCCCGAAGCGAGGGACCCAGTACTTC.